These T cell receptor beta chains were read from a single sample in a study of OX40 agonist ivuxolimab in advanced cancers. Produced via immunoSEQ multiplex PCR; TCRdb's table is partial and in-frame only. The sample contains fewer than 75,000 clones, roughly 92% of which appear only once. The sample consisted of CD4+ or CD8+ T cells sorted from blood, taken in a trial of the OX40 agonist ivuxolimab. The receptors here all came from an adult with an advanced solid tumor such as melanoma, head and neck, liver or kidney cancer. CDR3s include the opening cysteine and the closing phenylalanine or tryptophan. D genes are given only for firm matches. Size is omitted from some rows. Given values are once, few, many or a class for expanded clones.

V gene	J gene	clone size	D gene	CDR3 protein	CDR3 DNA
TRBV4-1	TRBJ1-2	once	NA	CASSQDMREGYTF	TGCGCCAGCAGCCAGGATATGAGGGAGGGCTACACCTTC
TRBV28	TRBJ1-2	NA	TRBD1	CASTLIQGEDYGYTF	TGTGCCAGCACCCTAATACAGGGGGAGGACTATGGCTACACCTTC
TRBV7-9	TRBJ2-7	NA	TRBD2	CASSLGSGEFYEQYF	TGTGCCAGCAGCTTAGGGAGCGGGGAGTTCTACGAGCAGTACTTC
TRBV27	TRBJ2-7	NA	NA	CASSFQGGTYEQYF	TGTGCCAGCAGTTTTCAGGGTGGGACCTACGAGCAGTACTTC
TRBV7-8	TRBJ1-1	NA	TRBD1	CASSLHTGAGTEAFF	TGTGCCAGCAGCTTACATACAGGGGCTGGAACTGAAGCTTTCTTT
TRBV7-8	TRBJ2-7	NA	NA	CASSLEPAEGQYF	TGTGCCAGCAGCTTAGAGCCAGCAGAGGGGCAGTACTTC
TRBV10-3	TRBJ2-1	NA	NA	CAISELGPYNEQFF	TGTGCCATCAGTGAGCTAGGGCCCTACAATGAGCAGTTCTTC
TRBV18	TRBJ2-7	once	NA	CASSPGGKAYEQYF	TGTGCCAGCTCACCAGGCGGGAAGGCCTACGAGCAGTACTTC
TRBV7-7	TRBJ2-2	NA	TRBD1	CASSLRTGENTGELFF	TGTGCTAGCAGCCTCCGGACAGGGGAGAACACCGGGGAGCTGTTTTTT
TRBV15	TRBJ2-1	NA	NA	CATSRMPLGVNEQFF	TGTGCCACCAGCAGAATGCCTTTGGGGGTTAATGAGCAGTTCTTC
TRBV7-7	TRBJ1-1	NA	NA	CASSVELNTEAFF	TGTGCCAGCAGCGTTGAATTGAACACTGAAGCTTTCTTT
TRBV15	TRBJ2-1	NA	NA	CATSRGFQADEQFF	TGTGCCACCAGCAGAGGATTTCAGGCGGATGAGCAGTTCTTC
TRBV4-3	TRBJ2-3	NA	NA	CASSQGLSMGVADTQYF	TGCGCCAGCAGCCAAGGACTTAGCATGGGGGTCGCAGATACGCAGTATTTT
TRBV7-2	TRBJ1-5	few	NA	CASSLDNQPQHF	TGTGCCAGCAGCTTAGATAATCAGCCCCAGCATTTT
TRBV10-3	TRBJ2-7	few	NA	CAISPGTATYEQYF	TGTGCCATCAGTCCCGGGACTGCCACGTACGAGCAGTACTTC
TRBV5-1	TRBJ1-5	NA	NA	CASRRGDSNQPQHF	TGCGCCAGCAGGCGTGGGGACAGCAATCAGCCCCAGCATTTT
TRBV2	TRBJ2-7	few	NA	CASSLTREQYF	TGTGCCAGCAGCCTTACGCGGGAGCAGTACTTC
TRBV6-5	TRBJ1-1	NA	NA	CASSYIGGDTEAFF	TGTGCCAGCAGTTACATAGGGGGGGACACTGAAGCTTTCTTT
TRBV15	TRBJ2-3	NA	TRBD2	CATSRERLAGGSRPDTQYF	TGTGCCACCAGCAGGGAGCGACTAGCGGGAGGGTCTAGGCCAGATACGCAGTATTTT
TRBV5-1	TRBJ2-7	NA	TRBD2	CASSWAGGLYEQYF	TGCGCCAGCAGCTGGGCGGGGGGGCTATACGAGCAGTACTTC
TRBV5-1	TRBJ2-2	NA	TRBD1	CASSLGQATGELFF	TGCGCCAGCAGCTTAGGACAGGCCACCGGGGAGCTGTTTTTT
TRBV19	TRBJ2-3	NA	TRBD1	CASSLGTGRDTQYF	TGTGCCAGTAGTTTGGGGACAGGGCGTGATACGCAGTATTTT
TRBV27	TRBJ2-3	once	NA	CASSLAAVTDTQYF	TGTGCCAGCAGTTTGGCGGCGGTCACAGATACGCAGTATTTT
TRBV7-4	TRBJ2-1	once	NA	CASRPLWGSLYNEQFF	TGTGCCAGCAGGCCCCTCTGGGGGAGCCTTTACAATGAGCAGTTCTTC
TRBV9	TRBJ2-1	NA	TRBD1	CASSVGIGQGADEQFF	TGTGCCAGCAGCGTAGGGATAGGACAGGGGGCGGATGAGCAGTTCTTC
TRBV18	TRBJ2-3	NA	TRBD2	CASSPEAGGNTDTQYF	TGTGCCAGCTCACCGGAGGCGGGGGGAAACACAGATACGCAGTATTTT
TRBV6-6	TRBJ2-2	once	NA	CASSWGRWEGELFF	TGTGCCAGCAGTTGGGGGAGGTGGGAAGGGGAGCTGTTTTTT
TRBV19	TRBJ1-6	few	NA	CASSFRGSPLHF	TGTGCCAGTAGTTTCCGGGGTTCACCCCTCCACTTT
TRBV9	TRBJ1-1	NA	TRBD1	CASSVVPGGATEAFF	TGTGCCAGCAGCGTAGTGCCAGGGGGCGCCACTGAAGCTTTCTTT
TRBV6-1	TRBJ1-3	NA	NA	CASSEGGRSGNTIYF	TGTGCCAGCAGTGAAGGGGGACGCTCTGGAAACACCATATATTTT
TRBV11-2	TRBJ1-5	NA	TRBD1	CASSWDSAGQPQHF	TGTGCCAGCAGCTGGGACAGCGCAGGTCAGCCCCAGCATTTT
TRBV27	TRBJ1-1	NA	NA	CASSLSGGYEAFF	TGTGCCAGCAGTTTATCAGGAGGGTATGAAGCTTTCTTT
TRBV19	TRBJ2-2	NA	TRBD2	CASSKGLAGGLPTGELFF	TGTGCCAGTAGTAAAGGACTAGCGGGGGGCCTTCCCACCGGGGAGCTGTTTTTT
TRBV30	TRBJ2-2	NA	TRBD1	CAWSQNRGLNTGELFF	TGTGCCTGGAGTCAAAACAGGGGCCTGAACACCGGGGAGCTGTTTTTT
TRBV7-9	TRBJ2-3	NA	NA	CASSFGRGGDTQYF	TGTGCCAGCAGCTTTGGGCGAGGTGGAGATACGCAGTATTTT
TRBV18	TRBJ1-2	NA	NA	CASSPPSGYGYTF	TGTGCCAGCTCACCACCGTCGGGCTATGGCTACACCTTC
TRBV5-1	TRBJ2-2	NA	NA	CASSLAGELFF	TGCGCCAGCAGCTTGGCCGGGGAGCTGTTTTTT
TRBV7-2	TRBJ1-1	NA	NA	CASSRQEDTEAFF	TGTGCCAGCAGCCGCCAAGAAGACACTGAAGCTTTCTTT
TRBV18	TRBJ2-5	NA	TRBD2	CASSPTVQRGYLAETQYF	TGTGCCAGCTCACCTACTGTGCAGCGGGGCTACCTGGCGGAGACCCAGTACTTC
TRBV7-2	TRBJ1-1	NA	NA	CASSLVGGMNTEAFF	TGTGCCAGCAGCTTAGTAGGAGGGATGAACACTGAAGCTTTCTTT
TRBV6-1	TRBJ1-5	NA	NA	CASSGAPQGTNQPQHF	TGTGCCAGCAGTGGGGCCCCACAGGGAACCAATCAGCCCCAGCATTTT
TRBV7-2	TRBJ2-7	NA	NA	CASSLGRLSYEQYF	TGTGCCAGCAGCTTAGGCCGCTTATCCTACGAGCAGTACTTC
TRBV28	TRBJ1-5	NA	NA	CASSTVGVQPQHF	TGTGCCAGCAGTACGGTGGGGGTCCAGCCCCAGCATTTT
TRBV20-1	TRBJ1-2	NA	NA	CSALWDYGYTF	TGCAGTGCGCTATGGGACTATGGCTACACCTTC
TRBV27	TRBJ2-5	NA	TRBD1	CASRTTGDETQYF	TGTGCCAGCAGAACGACAGGGGACGAGACCCAGTACTTC
TRBV12-2	TRBJ1-1	NA	NA	CASRLAKTGAPMNTEAFF	TGTGCAAGTCGCTTAGCCAAAACAGGGGCTCCGATGAACACTGAAGCTTTCTTT
TRBV11-3	TRBJ2-7	NA	NA	CASSFSGGEQYF	TGTGCCAGCAGCTTTTCAGGAGGCGAGCAGTACTTC
TRBV5-1	TRBJ2-5	NA	NA	CASSLEAVQETQYF	TGCGCCAGCAGCTTGGAGGCAGTCCAAGAGACCCAGTACTTC
TRBV19	TRBJ2-3	NA	NA	CASSMLGEPGTQYF	TGTGCCAGTAGTATGCTGGGGGAGCCAGGTACGCAGTATTTT
TRBV11-3	TRBJ2-2	NA	NA	CASSLGTDPNTGELFF	TGTGCCAGCAGCTTAGGCACGGACCCGAACACCGGGGAGCTGTTTTTT
TRBV5-4	TRBJ2-5	NA	TRBD1	CASSLGTGGLWETQYF	TGTGCCAGCAGCTTGGGGACAGGGGGTCTTTGGGAGACCCAGTACTTC
TRBV28	TRBJ1-4	NA	NA	CASSPYLPRGKNEKLFF	TGTGCCAGCAGTCCCTACTTGCCCAGGGGCAAGAATGAAAAACTGTTTTTT
TRBV18	TRBJ1-4	NA	NA	CASSPQGNEKLFF	TGTGCCAGCTCACCCCAGGGTAATGAAAAACTGTTTTTT
TRBV7-8	TRBJ2-2	NA	NA	CASSLAPGLLNTGELFF	TGTGCCAGCAGTTTGGCCCCGGGACTTCTTAACACCGGGGAGCTGTTTTTT
TRBV6-6	TRBJ1-4	NA	NA	CASRPRSGLNEKLFF	TGTGCCAGCAGGCCCCGGTCGGGATTGAATGAAAAACTGTTTTTT